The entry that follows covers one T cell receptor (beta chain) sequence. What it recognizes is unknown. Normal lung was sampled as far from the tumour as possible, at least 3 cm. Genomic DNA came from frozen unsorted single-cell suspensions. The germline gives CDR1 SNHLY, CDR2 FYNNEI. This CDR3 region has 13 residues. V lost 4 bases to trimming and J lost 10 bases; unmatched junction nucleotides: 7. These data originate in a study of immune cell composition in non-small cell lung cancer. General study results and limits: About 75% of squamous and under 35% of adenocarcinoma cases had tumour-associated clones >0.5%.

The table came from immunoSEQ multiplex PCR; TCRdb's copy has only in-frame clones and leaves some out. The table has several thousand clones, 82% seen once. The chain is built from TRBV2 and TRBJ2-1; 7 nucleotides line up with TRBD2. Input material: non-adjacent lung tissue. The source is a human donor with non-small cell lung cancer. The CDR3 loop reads CASSAIPGGEQFF. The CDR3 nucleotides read TGTGCCAGCAGTGCGATACCGGGAGGCGAGCAGTTCTTC.